This T cell receptor (beta chain) is drawn from a study of control samples from healthy donors and cancer patients. V dropped 5 bases and J dropped 2 bases, with 16 bases sitting between them. Germline CDR1 is SGHAT and CDR2 is FQNNGV. CDR3 length: 16 amino acids. The method was immunoSEQ multiplex PCR; TCRdb's version includes in-frame clones alone and lacks a portion of them. The profile shows some 77,000 clones, 70% to 90% of them singletons. This chain connects TRBV11-2 to TRBJ2-1; D may be TRBD1 or TRBD2 (6 bases each). Sequenced: blood. The clonotype was recovered from a woman in her sixties or seventies in good health. The CDR3 DNA follows: TGTGCCAGCAGCCCCATGGAGGGGGAGACCTACAATGAGCAGTTCTTC. It codes for CASSPMEGETYNEQFF. The variable domain in full, with the rest retrieved from reference TRBV11-2 and TRBJ2-1, is EAGVAQSPRYKIIEKRQSVAFWCNPISGHATLYWYQQILGQGPKLLIQFQNNGVVDDSQLPKDRFSAERLKGVDSTLKIQPAKLEDSAVYLCASSPMEGETYNEQFFGPGTRLTVL.